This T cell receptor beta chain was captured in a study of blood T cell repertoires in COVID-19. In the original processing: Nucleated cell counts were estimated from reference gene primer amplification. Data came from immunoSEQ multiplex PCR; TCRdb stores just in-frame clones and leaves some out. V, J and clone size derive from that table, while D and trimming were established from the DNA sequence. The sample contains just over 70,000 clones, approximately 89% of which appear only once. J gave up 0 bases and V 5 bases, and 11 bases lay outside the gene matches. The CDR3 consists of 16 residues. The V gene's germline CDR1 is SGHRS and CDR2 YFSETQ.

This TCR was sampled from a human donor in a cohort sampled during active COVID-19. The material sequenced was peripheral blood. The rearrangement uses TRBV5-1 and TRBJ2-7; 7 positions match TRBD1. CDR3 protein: CASSQMPQGPSYEQYF. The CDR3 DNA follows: TGCGCCAGCAGTCAAATGCCACAGGGGCCCTCCTACGAGCAGTACTTC.